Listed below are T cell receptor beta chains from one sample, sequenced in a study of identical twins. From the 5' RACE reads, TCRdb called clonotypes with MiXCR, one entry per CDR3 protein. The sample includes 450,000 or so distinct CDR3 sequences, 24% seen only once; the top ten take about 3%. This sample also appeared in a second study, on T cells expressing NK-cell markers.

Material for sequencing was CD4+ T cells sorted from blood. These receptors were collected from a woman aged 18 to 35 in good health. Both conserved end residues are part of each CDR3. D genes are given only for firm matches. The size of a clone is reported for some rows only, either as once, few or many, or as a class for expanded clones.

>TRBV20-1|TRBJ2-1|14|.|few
TGCAGTGGGCTAGCGCCAGTCAGACACAATGAGCAGTTCTTC
CSGLAPVRHNEQFF
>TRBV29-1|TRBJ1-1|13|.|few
TGCAGCGCCACGACAGTCTTGAACACTGAAGCTTTCTTT
CSATTVLNTEAFF
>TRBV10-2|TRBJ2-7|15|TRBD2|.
TGCGCCAGCAGTGTTGAACTAGCGGGGGCCTACGAGCAGTACTTC
CASSVELAGAYEQYF
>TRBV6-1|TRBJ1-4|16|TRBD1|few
TGTGCCAGCAGTCTATATCAGGGGGCGCAGAATGAAAAACTGTTTTTT
CASSLYQGAQNEKLFF
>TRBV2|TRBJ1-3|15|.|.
TGTGCCAGCAGTGAGGGCAGATTGCCTGGAAACACCATATATTTT
CASSEGRLPGNTIYF
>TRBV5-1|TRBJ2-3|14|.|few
TGCGCCAGCAGCCGACCGACAATGGGAGATACGCAGTATTTT
CASSRPTMGDTQYF
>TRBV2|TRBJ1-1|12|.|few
TGTGCCAGCAGGGTCAAGCTAATAACAGCTTTCTTT
CASRVKLITAFF
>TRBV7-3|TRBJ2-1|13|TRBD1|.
TGTGCCAGCAGCTTCGGACAGGGTTTGGAGCAGTTCTTC
CASSFGQGLEQFF
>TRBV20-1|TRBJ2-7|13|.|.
TGCAGTGCTACAGGGGCCCCTACCTACGAGCAGTACTTC
CSATGAPTYEQYF
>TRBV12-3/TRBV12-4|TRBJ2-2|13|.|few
TGTGCCAGCAGTTTATTCGTCACCGGGGAGCTGTTTTTT
CASSLFVTGELFF
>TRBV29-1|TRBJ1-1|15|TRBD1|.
TGCAGCACCCGGGGGGGTAGGGGGCGCATCACTGAAGCTTTCTTT
CSTRGGRGRITEAFF
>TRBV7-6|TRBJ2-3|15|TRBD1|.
TGTGCCAGCAGCGCCAGGGGGAGTGGAACAGATACGCAGTATTTT
CASSARGSGTDTQYF
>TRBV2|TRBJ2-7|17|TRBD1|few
TGTGCCAGCAGTCGGAGTAAAAGGACAGGGTACAGTTACGAGCAGTACTTC
CASSRSKRTGYSYEQYF
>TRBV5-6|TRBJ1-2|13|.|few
TGTGCCAGCAGCTTGCTCCCCTCGGGTGGCTACACCTTC
CASSLLPSGGYTF
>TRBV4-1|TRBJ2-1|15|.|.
TGCGCCAGCAGCCCGCTGATCCCGGTCGGGTATGAGCAGTTCTTC
CASSPLIPVGYEQFF
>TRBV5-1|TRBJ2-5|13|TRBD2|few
TGCGCCAGCAGCTTTAGCGGGGGGGAGACCCAGTACTTC
CASSFSGGETQYF
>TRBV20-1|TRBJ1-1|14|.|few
TGCAGTGCTAGGCCGGGGGTGGCTATCCCTGAAGCTTTCTTT
CSARPGVAIPEAFF
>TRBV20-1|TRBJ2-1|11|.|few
TGCAGTGCTACCCCTGGCAAGAAGCAGTTCTTC
CSATPGKKQFF
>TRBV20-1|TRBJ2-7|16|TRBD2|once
TGCAGTGCTAGAGATCGGCTAGCGGGAAATACGGACGAGCAGTACTTC
CSARDRLAGNTDEQYF
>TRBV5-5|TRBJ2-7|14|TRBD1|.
TGTGCCAGCAGGGTGCGGGACAGGGTAAGCGAGCAGTACTTC
CASRVRDRVSEQYF
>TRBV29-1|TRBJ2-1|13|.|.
TGCAGCGTGGACACCGCGAACTACAATGAGCAGTTCTTC
CSVDTANYNEQFF
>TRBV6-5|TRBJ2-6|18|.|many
TGTGCCAGCAGTTACTTCGGTGGGAGGTCAGCTGGGGCCAACGTCCTGACTTTC
CASSYFGGRSAGANVLTF
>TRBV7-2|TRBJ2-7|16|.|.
TGTGCCAGCAGCTTGAGCAGCGGGACACAGGCCTACGAGCAGTACTTC
CASSLSSGTQAYEQYF
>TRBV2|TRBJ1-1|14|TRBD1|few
TGTGCCAGCAGTCAACAGGGGGCTGCCACTGAAGCTTTCTTT
CASSQQGAATEAFF
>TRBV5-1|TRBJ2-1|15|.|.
TGCGCCAGCAGCTTGGCTACAGGGAAATCCAATGAGCAGTTCTTC
CASSLATGKSNEQFF
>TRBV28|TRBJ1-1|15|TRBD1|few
TGTGCCAGCAGCCGGGCCCGACAGGGACGAACTGAAGCTTTCTTT
CASSRARQGRTEAFF
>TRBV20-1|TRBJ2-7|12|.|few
TGCAGTGCTAGCCGGCTACTGTACGAGCAGTACTTC
CSASRLLYEQYF
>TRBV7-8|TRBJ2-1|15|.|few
TGTGCCAGCACTGTTGGACTGACGGCTGTCAATGAGCAGTTCTTC
CASTVGLTAVNEQFF
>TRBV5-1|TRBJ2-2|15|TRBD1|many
TGCGCCAGCAGCTGGGGACAGCTACTCACCGGGGAGCTGTTTTTT
CASSWGQLLTGELFF
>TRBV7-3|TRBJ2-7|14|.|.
TGTGCCAGCAGCTTAGGGGCAGGGGCGGTCGAGCAGTACTTC
CASSLGAGAVEQYF
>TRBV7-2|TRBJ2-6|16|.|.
TGTGCCAGCAGCTTAGTTGGGGCCTTTGGGGCCAACGTCCTGACTTTC
CASSLVGAFGANVLTF
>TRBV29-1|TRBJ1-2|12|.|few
TGCAGCGGCGTCGAGGGGGACGATGGCTACACCTTC
CSGVEGDDGYTF
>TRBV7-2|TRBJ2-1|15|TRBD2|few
TGTGCCAGCAGCTTCGGGGGGGCCGGGTACAATGAGCAGTTCTTC
CASSFGGAGYNEQFF
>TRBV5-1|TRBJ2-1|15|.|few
TGCGCCAGCAGCTTGGGTGGGGTAGTTGTACCTTCACAGTTCTTC
CASSLGGVVVPSQFF
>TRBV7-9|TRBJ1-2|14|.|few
TGTGCCAGCAGCTTAGCTGAGGGGGTAAATGGCTACACCTTC
CASSLAEGVNGYTF
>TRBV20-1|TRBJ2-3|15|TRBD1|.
TGCAGTGCTAGCCAGTTGAGCAGGGGGCGAGATACGCAGTATTTT
CSASQLSRGRDTQYF
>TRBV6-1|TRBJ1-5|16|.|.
TGTGCCAGCAGTCCAAGACAGTCCTATAGCAATCAGCCCCAGCATTTT
CASSPRQSYSNQPQHF
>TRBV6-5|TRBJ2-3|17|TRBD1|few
TGTGCCAGCAGTTACTCGAAAGGGACAGGGTACACAGATACGCAGTATTTT
CASSYSKGTGYTDTQYF
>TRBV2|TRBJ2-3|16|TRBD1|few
TGTGCCAGCAGTCGGACAGGGCCTGCTGGCACAGATACGCAGTATTTT
CASSRTGPAGTDTQYF
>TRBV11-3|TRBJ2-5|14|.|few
TGTGCCAGCAGCTTACCCGCAGGGTTAGAGACCCAGTACTTC
CASSLPAGLETQYF
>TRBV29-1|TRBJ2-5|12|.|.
TGCAGCGTTAGAAGGGCCCCAGAGACCCAGTACTTC
CSVRRAPETQYF
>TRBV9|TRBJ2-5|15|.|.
TGTGCCAGCAGCGCGCTAGCTGGTCGCCAAGAGACCCAGTACTTC
CASSALAGRQETQYF
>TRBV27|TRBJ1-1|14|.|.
TGTGCCAGCAGTACCGGCTTGGGGGGTACTGAAGCTTTCTTT
CASSTGLGGTEAFF
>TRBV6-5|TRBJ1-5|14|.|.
TGTGCCAGCAGGAGGACCAAGACGAATCAGCCCCAGCATTTT
CASRRTKTNQPQHF
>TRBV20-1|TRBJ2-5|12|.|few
TGCAGTGCTAGAGAGGGTTTAGAGACCCAGTACTTC
CSAREGLETQYF
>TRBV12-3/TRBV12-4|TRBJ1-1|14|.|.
TGTGCCAGCAGTTTAGGCCTAATGAACACTGAAGCTTTCTTT
CASSLGLMNTEAFF
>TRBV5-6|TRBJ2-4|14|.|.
TGTGCCAGCAGCTTCGACAGTTCCAAAAACATTCAGTACTTC
CASSFDSSKNIQYF
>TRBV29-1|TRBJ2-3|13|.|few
TGCAGCGTTCCCCGGACAGATAGAGATACGCAGTATTTT
CSVPRTDRDTQYF
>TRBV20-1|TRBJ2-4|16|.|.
TGCAGTGCTATCAGAGGTTCCACAGGGTCGTTAAACATTCAGTACTTC
CSAIRGSTGSLNIQYF
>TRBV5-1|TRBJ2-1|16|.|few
TGCGCCAGCAGCTTGGAGAGGGGGAGCTCCTACAATGAGCAGTTCTTC
CASSLERGSSYNEQFF
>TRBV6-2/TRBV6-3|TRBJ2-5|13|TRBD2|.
TGTGCCAGCAGAACCCCTAGCGGGGGGACCCAGTACTTC
CASRTPSGGTQYF
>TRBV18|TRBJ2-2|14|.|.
TGTGCCAGCTTCACCAACACAGTAGCCGGGGAGCTGTTTTTT
CASFTNTVAGELFF
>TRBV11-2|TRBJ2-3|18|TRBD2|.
TGTGCCAGCAGCTACCGGACTAGCGGGCTGGGGACCACAGATACGCAGTATTTT
CASSYRTSGLGTTDTQYF
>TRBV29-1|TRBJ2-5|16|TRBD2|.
TGCAGCGTTTACCGCGCTACTAGCGGAGCCCAAGAGACCCAGTACTTC
CSVYRATSGAQETQYF